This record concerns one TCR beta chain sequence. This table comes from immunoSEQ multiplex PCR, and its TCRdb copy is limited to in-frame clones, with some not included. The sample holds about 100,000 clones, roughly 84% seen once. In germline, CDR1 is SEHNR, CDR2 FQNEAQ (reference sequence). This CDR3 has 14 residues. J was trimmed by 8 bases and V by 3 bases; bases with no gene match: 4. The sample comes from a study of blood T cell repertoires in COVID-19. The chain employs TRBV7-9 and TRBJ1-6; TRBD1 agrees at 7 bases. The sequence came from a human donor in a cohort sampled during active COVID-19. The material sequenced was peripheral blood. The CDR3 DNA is TGTGCCAGCAGCTTGGGACAGCAGTATTCACCCCTCCACTTT. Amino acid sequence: CASSLGQQYSPLHF.